This TCR beta chain was captured in a study of blood T cell repertoires in COVID-19. Study-wide background: The United States, Italy and Spain were the sources of the acute and convalescent COVID-19 samples. PBMCs, B-cell-depleted T cells, or T cells provided the cDNA or gDNA that made up the material.

Original methodology: Cell counts per sample came from amplifying reference gene primers. Produced via immunoSEQ multiplex PCR; TCRdb's table is partial and in-frame only. From that table come the V and J calls and clone size; the DNA was used to work out D and trimming. Of under 200,000 clones listed, about 85% are singletons. Germline V gives CDR1 SGHRS, CDR2 YFSETQ. V dropped 4 bases and J dropped 6 bases, with 15 bases sitting between them. The CDR3 length is 14 residues. This TCR was sampled from an elderly woman with acute or convalescent COVID-19. Sequenced sample: peripheral blood. The chain recombines TRBV5-1 with TRBJ2-3; D is perhaps TRBD1 (6 bases). The CDR3 protein is CASSPGDRGDTQYF. CDR3 DNA sequence: TGCGCCAGCAGCCCAGGGGACCGTGGGGATACGCAGTATTTT.